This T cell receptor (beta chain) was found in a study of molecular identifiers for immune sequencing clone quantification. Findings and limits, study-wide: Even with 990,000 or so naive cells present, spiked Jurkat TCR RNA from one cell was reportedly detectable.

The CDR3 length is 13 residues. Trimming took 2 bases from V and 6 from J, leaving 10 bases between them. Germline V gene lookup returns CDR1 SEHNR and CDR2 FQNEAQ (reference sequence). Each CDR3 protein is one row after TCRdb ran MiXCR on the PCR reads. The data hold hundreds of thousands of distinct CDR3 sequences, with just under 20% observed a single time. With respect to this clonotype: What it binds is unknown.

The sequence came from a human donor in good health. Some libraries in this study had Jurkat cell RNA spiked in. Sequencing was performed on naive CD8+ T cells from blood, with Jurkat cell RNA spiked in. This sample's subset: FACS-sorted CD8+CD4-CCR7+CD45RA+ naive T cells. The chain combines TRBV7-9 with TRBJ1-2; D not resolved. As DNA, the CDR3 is TGTGCCAGCAGCTTACCTGACGTACATGGCTACACCTTC. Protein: CASSLPDVHGYTF. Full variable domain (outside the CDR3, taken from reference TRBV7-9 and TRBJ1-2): DTGVSQNPRHKITKRGQNVTFRCDPISEHNRLYWYRQTLGQGPEFLTYFQNEAQLEKSRLLSDRFSAERPKGSFSTLEIQRTEQGDSAMYLCASSLPDVHGYTFGSGTRLTVV.